A single T cell receptor beta chain is shown here with its context. Profiling relied on immunoSEQ multiplex PCR, and the TCRdb table lists in-frame clones only, not all of them. The sample holds 400,000 to 550,000 clones, nearly 90% seen once. These data come from a study of blood T cell repertoires in COVID-19. Whole-study context: Samples of COVID-19 (acute and convalescent) were obtained from the United States, Italy and Spain. T cells, B-cell-depleted T cells, or PBMCs supplied cDNA or gDNA.

The ends were cut back, 8 bases at V and 7 bases at J, with 12 bases in the middle. This CDR3 comprises 13 residues. The chain has TRBV12-3 or TRBV12-4 and TRBJ1-6, with D perhaps matching TRBD1 (6 bases). This clonotype was obtained from a woman aged 18-30 years with acute COVID-19. The sequenced sample was PBMCs or T cells enriched from blood (not recorded which). This CDR3 reads CASRTGTNSPLHF. CDR3 sequence (DNA): TGTGCCAGCCGCACAGGGACCAATTCACCCCTCCACTTT.